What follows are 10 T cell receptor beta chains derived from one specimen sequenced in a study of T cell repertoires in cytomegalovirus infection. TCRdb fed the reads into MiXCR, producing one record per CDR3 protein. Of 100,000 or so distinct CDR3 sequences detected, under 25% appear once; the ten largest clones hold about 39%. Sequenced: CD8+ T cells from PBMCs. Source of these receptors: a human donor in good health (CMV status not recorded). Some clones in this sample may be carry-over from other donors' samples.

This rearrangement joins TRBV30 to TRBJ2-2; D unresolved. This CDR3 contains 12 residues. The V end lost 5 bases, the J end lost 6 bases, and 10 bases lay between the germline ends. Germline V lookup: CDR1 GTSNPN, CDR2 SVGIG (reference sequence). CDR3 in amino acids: CAWDHPPGELFF. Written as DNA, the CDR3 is TGTGCCTGGGACCATCCCCCCGGGGAGCTGTTTTTT.

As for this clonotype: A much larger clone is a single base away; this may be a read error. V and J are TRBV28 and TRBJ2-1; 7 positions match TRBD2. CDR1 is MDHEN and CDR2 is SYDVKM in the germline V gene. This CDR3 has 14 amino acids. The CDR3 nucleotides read TGTGCCAGCAGTCCCGGGGAGGGCGGAAATGTGCAGTTCTTC. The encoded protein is CASSPGEGGNVQFF.

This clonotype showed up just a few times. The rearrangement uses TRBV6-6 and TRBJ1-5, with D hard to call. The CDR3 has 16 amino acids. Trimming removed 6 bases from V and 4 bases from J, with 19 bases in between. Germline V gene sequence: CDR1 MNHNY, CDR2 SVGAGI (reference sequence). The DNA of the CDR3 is TGTGCCAGCAGCCTCCGGTCGGCGGCCTCAAATCAGCCCCAGCATTTT. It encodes CASSLRSAASNQPQHF.

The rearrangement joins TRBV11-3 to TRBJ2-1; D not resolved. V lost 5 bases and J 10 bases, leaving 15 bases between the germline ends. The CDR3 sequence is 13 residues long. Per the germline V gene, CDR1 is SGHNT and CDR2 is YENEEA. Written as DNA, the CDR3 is TGTGCCAGCAGCCCCCTAGGCGCGGAGGAGCAGTTCTTC. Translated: CASSPLGAEEQFF.

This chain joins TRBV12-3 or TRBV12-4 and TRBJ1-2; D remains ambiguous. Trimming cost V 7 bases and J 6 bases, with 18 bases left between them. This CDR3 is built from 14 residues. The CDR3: CASTQSKEVDGYTF. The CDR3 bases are TGTGCCAGCACCCAGTCCAAGGAGGTAGATGGCTACACCTTC.

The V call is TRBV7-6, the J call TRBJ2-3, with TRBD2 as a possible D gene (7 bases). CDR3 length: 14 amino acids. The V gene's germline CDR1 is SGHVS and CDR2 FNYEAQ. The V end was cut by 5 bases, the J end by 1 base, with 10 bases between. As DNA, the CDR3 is TGTGCCAGCAGCGCGGGGGCTGGCACAGATACGCAGTATTTT. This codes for CASSAGAGTDTQYF.

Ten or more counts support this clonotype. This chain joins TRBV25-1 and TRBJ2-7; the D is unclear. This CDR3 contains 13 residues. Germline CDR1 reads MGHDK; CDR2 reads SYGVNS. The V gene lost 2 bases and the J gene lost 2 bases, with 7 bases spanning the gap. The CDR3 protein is CASSERGPYEQYF. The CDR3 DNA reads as TGTGCCAGCAGTGAAAGAGGACCCTACGAGCAGTACTTC.

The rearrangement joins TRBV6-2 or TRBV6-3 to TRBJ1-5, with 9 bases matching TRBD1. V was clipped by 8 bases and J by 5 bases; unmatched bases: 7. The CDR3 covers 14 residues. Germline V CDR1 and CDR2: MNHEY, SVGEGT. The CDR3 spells CASGGDRADQPQHF. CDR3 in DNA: TGTGCCAGCGGGGGGGACAGGGCCGATCAGCCCCAGCATTTT.

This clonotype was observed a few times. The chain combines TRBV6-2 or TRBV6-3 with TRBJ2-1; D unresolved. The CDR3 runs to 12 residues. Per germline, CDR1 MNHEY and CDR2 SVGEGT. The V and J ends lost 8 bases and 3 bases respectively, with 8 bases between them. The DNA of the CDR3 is TGTGCCAGCGGGGATTTCTACAATGAGCAGTTCTTC. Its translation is CASGDFYNEQFF.

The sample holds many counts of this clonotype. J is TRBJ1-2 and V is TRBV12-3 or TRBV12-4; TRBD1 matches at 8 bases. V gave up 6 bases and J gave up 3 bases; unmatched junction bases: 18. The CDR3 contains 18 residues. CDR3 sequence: CASRHLSPTGETDYGYTF. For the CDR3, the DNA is TGTGCCAGCAGACACCTCTCGCCGACAGGGGAAACAGACTATGGCTACACCTTC.